The clone carrying this T cell receptor (beta chain) was detected once. Under the authors' procedure: Cell counts per sample came from amplifying reference gene primers. The assay was immunoSEQ multiplex PCR, and TCRdb's table has in-frame clones only and misses some. V and J calls and clone size are as listed in that table; D and trimming were resolved from the DNA. The data show 150,000 to 200,000 clones, 70% to 80% seen once. Seattle enrolled patients during active infection and tracked them longitudinally. This sample is part of a study of blood T cell repertoires in COVID-19. The TCR comes from a woman aged 40 to 55 with COVID-19, enrolled during active disease. The sequenced material came from peripheral blood.

The CDR3 region is CAISGPSGRDNEQFF. Here the CDR3 DNA reads TGTGCCATCAGTGGCCCTAGCGGGAGGGATAATGAGCAGTTCTTC. The chain is built from TRBV10-3 and TRBJ2-1, with TRBD2 matching over 12 bases. The CDR3 sequence is 15 residues long. With 4 bases clipped from V and 7 bases from J, the junction kept 5 bases outside the gene matches. Germline CDR1 reads ENHRY; CDR2 reads SYGVKD.